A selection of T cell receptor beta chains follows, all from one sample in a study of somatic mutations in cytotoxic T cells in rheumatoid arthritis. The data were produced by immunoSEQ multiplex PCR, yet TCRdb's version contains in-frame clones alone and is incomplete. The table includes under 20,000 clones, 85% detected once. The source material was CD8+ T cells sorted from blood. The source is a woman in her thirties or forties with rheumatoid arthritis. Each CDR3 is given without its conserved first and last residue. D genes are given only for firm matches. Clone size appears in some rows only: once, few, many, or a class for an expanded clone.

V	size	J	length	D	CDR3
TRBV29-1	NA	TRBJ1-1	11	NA	SVVEYQNTEAF
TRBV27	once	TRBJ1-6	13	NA	ASSEESSYNSPLH
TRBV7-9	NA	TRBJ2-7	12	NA	ASSVSEGGHEQY
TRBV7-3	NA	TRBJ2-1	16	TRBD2	ASSLGMAPTSEYNEQF
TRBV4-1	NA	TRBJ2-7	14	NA	ASSQVRTVSSYEQY
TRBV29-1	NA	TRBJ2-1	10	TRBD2	SGGEGYNEQF
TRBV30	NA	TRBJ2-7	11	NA	AWAPAAGLEQY
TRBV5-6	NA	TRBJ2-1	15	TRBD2	ASSPGTSGSFYNEQF
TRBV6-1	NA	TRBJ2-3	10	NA	ASSDLGDTQY
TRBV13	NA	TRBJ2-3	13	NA	ASSLGARETDTQY
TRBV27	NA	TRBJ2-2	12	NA	ASSFRGLVGELF
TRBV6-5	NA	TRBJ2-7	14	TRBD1	ASSWDRAILKNEQY
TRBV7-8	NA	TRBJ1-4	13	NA	ASIGEGGRNEKLF
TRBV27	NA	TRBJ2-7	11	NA	ASSYPGLSEQY
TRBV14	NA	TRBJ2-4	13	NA	ASSQDRSYPNIQY
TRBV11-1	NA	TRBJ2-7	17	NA	ASSSPPTRGQFRSYEQY
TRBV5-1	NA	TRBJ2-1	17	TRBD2	ASSSPGLAGGPGYNEQF
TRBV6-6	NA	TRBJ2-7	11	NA	ASSYSGADGQY
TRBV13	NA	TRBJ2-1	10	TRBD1	ASSSGDRVSI
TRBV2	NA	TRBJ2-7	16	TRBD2	ASSDPPASGSRSYEQY
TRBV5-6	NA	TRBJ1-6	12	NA	ASSLGGFYSPLH
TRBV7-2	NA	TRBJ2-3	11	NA	ASSLMGGDTQY
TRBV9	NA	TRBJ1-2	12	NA	ASSPGGVYYGYT
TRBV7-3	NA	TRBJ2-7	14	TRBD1	ASSLSGGTGGYEQY
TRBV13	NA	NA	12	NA	ASSHRADLYEQY
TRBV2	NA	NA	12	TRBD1	ASTARQGMNEQY
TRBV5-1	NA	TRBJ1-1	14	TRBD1	ASSFRGQGAGTEAF
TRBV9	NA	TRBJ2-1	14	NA	ASSVGGTQTYNEQF
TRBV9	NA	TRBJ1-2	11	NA	ASSQREGYGYT
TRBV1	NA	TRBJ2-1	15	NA	TSSRKLSGQTYNEQF
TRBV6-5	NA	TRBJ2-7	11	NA	ASSYGQTYEQY
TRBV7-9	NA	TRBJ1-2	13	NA	ASSPEGDRHYGYT
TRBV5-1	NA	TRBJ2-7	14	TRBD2	ASSSPRAGETYEQY
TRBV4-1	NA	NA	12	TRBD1	ASARDRGQYEQY
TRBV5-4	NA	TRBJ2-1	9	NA	ASSLSNEQF